One T cell receptor beta chain is described in this entry. No antigen is known for it. After removal of 4 bases from V and 7 bases from J, the junction contained 10 bases not matched to a gene. Germline lookup yields CDR1 SGHAT and CDR2 FQNNGV. The length of the CDR3 is 15 residues. This sample is part of a study of beta chain features in type 1 diabetes. Findings and limits, study-wide: Researchers report that Type 1 diabetes patients had moderately but significantly shorter TCRB CDR3s across all four CD4+ subsets. Insertions were fewer and deletions more numerous at VDJ junctions in type 1 diabetes patients.

All of the isolated RNA was reverse transcribed, so expressed TCRB transcripts were sequenced. Profiling relied on immunoSEQ multiplex PCR, and the TCRdb table lists in-frame clones only, not all of them. The sample lists 600,000 to 750,000 clones, approximately 13% occurring once. Per donor, one heparinised blood draw averaged around 110 mL. By way of CD45RO/CCR7/CD25/CD127/CD95/CD27, the CD4+ regulatory, stem cell-like memory, central memory and naive cells were sorted. This receptor was taken from a man aged 25-45 years with type 1 diabetes. This chain joins TRBV11-2 and TRBJ2-1, with TRBD2 identical over 7 bases. The sequenced material came from naive CD4+ T cells from blood. CDR3: CASSSRASGENEQFF. The CDR3 DNA reads TGTGCCAGCAGCTCCCGGGCAAGCGGGGAGAATGAGCAGTTCTTC.